Shown below are 29 T cell receptor beta chains from a single sample sequenced in a study of cytomegalovirus exposure and HLA in healthy donors. Primers: 60 Vbeta forward and 13 Jbeta reverse. Libraries were prepared by immunoSEQ multiplex PCR; TCRdb keeps only in-frame clonotypes and omits some of them. The data contain 130,000 to 150,000 clones, around four fifths of them seen just once; the ten biggest clones take up 2.5%. What was sequenced was PBMCs. The receptor set was obtained from a boy between 2 and 10 years old in good health and CMV-seronegative.

The rearrangement links TRBV5-1 to TRBJ2-7; D gene ambiguous. There are 12 residues in the CDR3. The germline gives CDR1 SGHRS, CDR2 YFSETQ. The V end lost 4 bases, the J end lost 0 bases, and 5 bases lay between the germline ends. CDR3 nucleotide sequence: TGCGCCAGCAGCCAGGCCTCCTACGAGCAGTACTTC. It is translated as CASSQASYEQYF.

The chain combines TRBV12-5 with TRBJ1-3, with 8 nucleotides matching TRBD1. The germline CDR1 and CDR2 sequences are LGHNT and FRNRAP. V lost 4 bases, J lost 1 base, and 15 bases stayed unmatched. The CDR3 sequence is 19 residues long. CDR3 loop: CASGSMWDRIFSSGNTIYF. CDR3 DNA: TGTGCTAGTGGTTCGATGTGGGACAGGATTTTTTCTTCTGGAAACACCATATATTTT. Full variable domain (outside the CDR3, taken from reference TRBV12-5 and TRBJ1-3): DARVTQTPRHKVTEMGQEVTMRCQPILGHNTVFWYRQTMMQGLELLAYFRNRAPLDDSGMPKDRFSAEMPDATLATLKIQPSEPRDSAVYFCASGSMWDRIFSSGNTIYFGEGSWLTVV.

The chain uses TRBV7-2 and TRBJ2-1; 10 bases align to TRBD2. The CDR3 spans 16 residues. V lost 5 bases to trimming and J lost 2 bases; unmatched junction nucleotides: 6. Germline-derived CDR1 and CDR2 are SGHTA and FQGNSA. The CDR3 nucleotides are TGTGCCAGCAGCCCTAGGACTAGCGGAGCCTACAATGAGCAGTTCTTC. This encodes CASSPRTSGAYNEQFF.

J is TRBJ2-2 and V is TRBV10-2; 8 positions match TRBD1. V lost 6 bases, J lost 3 bases, and 33 bases stayed unmatched. CDR3 length equals 24 residues. CDR1 and CDR2 (germline): WSHSY, SAAADI. The CDR3 reads CASSPSETVGQGKVVGRDTGELFF. Written as DNA, the CDR3 is TGCGCCAGCAGCCCCTCCGAGACAGTCGGACAGGGAAAAGTAGTCGGTCGGGACACCGGGGAGCTGTTTTTT.

J is TRBJ2-5 and V is TRBV7-3, with D possibly matching TRBD1 (6 bases). The CDR3 spans 13 residues. Trimming took off 3 bases at V and 4 bases at J, with 9 bases between the two ends. Germline-derived CDR1 and CDR2 are SGHTA and FQGTGA. The CDR3 DNA sequence: TGTGCCAGCAGCTTTGGCAGGGGAGAGACCCAGTACTTC. Translating it yields CASSFGRGETQYF.

The rearrangement uses TRBV4-3 and TRBJ1-1, with D unclear. The CDR3 contains 16 residues. V lost 3 bases and J 1 base, leaving 15 bases between the germline ends. Germline values: CDR1 LGHNA, CDR2 YSLEER. For the CDR3, the DNA is TGCGCCAGCAGCCAGAGGGCAGGTAGGGAGAACACTGAAGCTTTCTTT. It codes for CASSQRAGRENTEAFF.

The V call is TRBV9, the J call TRBJ1-2, with 8 nucleotides matching TRBD1. After removal of 1 base from V and 8 bases from J, the junction contained 7 bases not matched to a gene. CDR1 is SGDLS, CDR2 YYNGEE, per germline. The CDR3 has 14 amino acids. Here the CDR3 DNA reads TGTGCCAGCAGCGTACAGGACGGGACAGGAGGCTACACCTTC. Protein sequence: CASSVQDGTGGYTF.

The V gene is TRBV27, the J gene TRBJ2-7; TRBD2 matches 8 bases. CDR1 and CDR2 (germline): MNHEY, SMNVEV (reference sequence). V gave up 5 bases and J gave up 3 bases; unmatched junction bases: 6. This CDR3 is 14 amino acids long. Here the CDR3 reads CASSRGLEVYEQYF. CDR3 nucleotide sequence: TGTGCCAGCAGTAGGGGACTAGAGGTCTACGAGCAGTACTTC.

V usage is TRBV6-6 and J usage is TRBJ1-4, with 7 bases lining up with TRBD1. V lost 6 bases and J lost 2; bases outside the gene matches: 6. Germline V gene sequence: CDR1 MNHNY, CDR2 SVGAGI (reference sequence). The CDR3 is made up of 15 amino acids. CDR3 nucleotides: TGTGCCAGCAGGCGCAGGGGGGCGACTAATGAAAAACTGTTTTTT. This encodes CASRRRGATNEKLFF.

The chain uses TRBV5-1 and TRBJ2-1, with D perhaps TRBD2 (6 bases). The CDR3 consists of 14 residues. V was trimmed by 0 bases and J by 8 bases, leaving 12 bases between them. Germline loops: CDR1 SGHRS, CDR2 YFSETQ. In DNA form, the CDR3 reads TGCGCCAGCAGCTTGGAAGCGGGTTTGGATGAGCAGTTCTTC. Its translation is CASSLEAGLDEQFF.

This sequence joins TRBV2 and TRBJ1-1, with D perhaps TRBD1 (5 bases). V lost 5 bases and J lost 1, with 11 bases in between. The length of the CDR3 is 14 residues. The germline V gene encodes CDR1 SNHLY and CDR2 FYNNEI. The CDR3 loop is CASSPGTGNTEAFF. CDR3 sequence (DNA): TGTGCCAGCAGTCCCGGGACTGGGAACACTGAAGCTTTCTTT.

For the CDR3, the DNA is TGTGCCAGTAGTAAAACCGACAGGGGGCGTCAGCCCCAGCATTTT. Residues: CASSKTDRGRQPQHF. The J gene is TRBJ1-5, the V gene TRBV19; 10 bases are shared with TRBD1. The CDR3 length is 15 residues. V shed 4 bases and J 6 bases; nucleotides not matched to a gene: 6. Per germline, CDR1 LNHDA and CDR2 SQIVND (reference sequence).

The genes are TRBV9 and TRBJ2-5; 7 bases line up with TRBD1. Trimming took 0 bases from V and 5 from J; bases not matched to a gene: 7. This CDR3 is 15 amino acids long. Looked up from germline, CDR1 is SGDLS and CDR2 is YYNGEE. This chain's CDR3 is CASSVGVTGPETQYF. The DNA of the CDR3 is TGTGCCAGCAGCGTAGGGGTGACAGGGCCGGAGACCCAGTACTTC.

The rearrangement joins TRBV29-1 to TRBJ2-3, with D perhaps TRBD1 (6 bases). Germline V CDR1 and CDR2: SQVTM, ANQGSEA. The CDR3 is 15 residues long. V was pared by 7 bases and J by 3 bases, with 20 bases between. CDR3 sequence reads: CSAGQGKIWTDTQYF. The CDR3 region has the DNA TGCAGCGCTGGGCAGGGGAAGATTTGGACAGATACGCAGTATTTT.

This CDR3 reads CASSSGTFTDTQYF. The DNA for the CDR3 is TGTGCCAGCAGCTCCGGGACTTTCACAGATACGCAGTATTTT. This chain links TRBV7-2 with TRBJ2-3, with D perhaps TRBD2 (6 bases). Deletions cut 4 bases from V and 2 bases from J, with 10 bases between. CDR1 SGHTA and CDR2 FQGNSA come from the germline V gene. This CDR3 region has 14 residues.

A single count supports this clone. The CDR3 coding sequence is TGTGCCAGCGTATGGGGGGGAACTGAAGCTTTCTTT. It translates to CASVWGGTEAFF. V gene TRBV6-5 combines with J gene TRBJ1-1; perhaps TRBD1 as D (5 bases). Germline CDR1 is MNHEY and CDR2 is SVGAGI. V gave up 8 bases and J gave up 5 bases, with 12 bases separating them. The CDR3 spans 12 residues.

The V gene is TRBV5-5, the J gene TRBJ1-1; 7 bases map to TRBD1. This CDR3 has 14 residues. The ends lost 5 bases at V and 1 base at J; junction bases unmatched: 5. Germline CDR1 reads SGHKS; CDR2 reads YYEKEE (reference sequence). The CDR3 loop reads CASRPGTENTEAFF. The CDR3 nucleotides are TGTGCCAGCAGACCCGGGACAGAGAACACTGAAGCTTTCTTT.

Details on this clone: An end of the junction differs from the germline gene, which may be a read error. The chain recombines TRBV7-9 with TRBJ2-7; the match to TRBD1 covers 8 bases. The length of the CDR3 is 16 residues. CDR1 and CDR2 (germline): SEHNR, FQNEAQ (reference sequence). CDR3 region: CSSSLVGLDRVGEQYF. The CDR3 nucleotides read TGTTCCAGCAGCTTAGTAGGGTTGGACAGGGTCGGCGAGCAGTACTTC. Variable domain in full (rest from reference TRBV7-9 and TRBJ2-7): DTGVSQNPRHKITKRGQNVTFRCDPISEHNRLYWYRQTLGQGPEFLTYFQNEAQLEKSRLLSDRFSAERPKGSFSTLEIQRTEQGDSAMYLCSSSLVGLDRVGEQYFGPGTRLTVT.

V and J are TRBV28 and TRBJ2-6; D may be TRBD1 (6 bases). The CDR3 runs 15 residues. CDR1 and CDR2 (germline): MDHEN, SYDVKM. Trimming took 4 bases from V and 2 from J, leaving 9 bases between them. The CDR3 sequence is CASSSSGAGANVLTF. The CDR3 DNA reads TGTGCCAGCAGTTCCTCAGGGGCTGGGGCCAACGTCCTGACTTTC.

J is TRBJ1-1 and V is TRBV11-2, with D possibly TRBD1 on 6 matching bases. The CDR3 is 12 residues long. V was cut by 0 bases and J by 9 bases, with 8 bases left in between. Germline assignment: CDR1 SGHAT and CDR2 FQNNGV. The CDR3 loop is CASSLEQGKAFF. DNA for the CDR3: TGTGCCAGCAGCTTAGAACAGGGCAAAGCTTTCTTT.

This clone was counted a single time. This chain connects TRBV7-2 to TRBJ1-3, with D maybe TRBD1 (5 bases). CDR3 size: 13 residues. Germline lookup yields CDR1 SGHTA and CDR2 FQGNSA. The V gene lost 5 bases and the J gene lost 4 bases, with 9 bases spanning the gap. Here the CDR3 reads CASSGRQGNTIYF. CDR3 DNA sequence: TGTGCCAGCAGCGGCCGACAGGGAAACACCATATATTTT. The variable domain in full, with the rest retrieved from reference TRBV7-2 and TRBJ1-3, is GAGVSQSPSNKVTEKGKDVELRCDPISGHTALYWYRQSLGQGLEFLIYFQGNSAPDKSGLPSDRFSAERTGGSVSTLTIQRTQQEDSAVYLCASSGRQGNTIYFGEGSWLTVV.

With respect to this clone: This sample also contains other DNA sequences that code for the same CDR3. V is TRBV7-9 and J is TRBJ2-5; D may be TRBD1 (6 bases). Trimming took off 6 bases at V and 4 bases at J, with 21 bases between the two ends. CDR1 is SEHNR and CDR2 is FQNEAQ in the germline V gene (reference sequence). The CDR3 is 16 residues long. The CDR3 loop reads CASRQTGSNLRETQYF. DNA of the CDR3: TGTGCCAGCAGACAAACAGGGTCCAACCTGAGAGAGACCCAGTACTTC.

This clone is a singleton in its sample. An end of the junction differs from the germline gene, which may be a read error. CDR3: CASSLEAGPPGQLQF. DNA for the CDR3: TGCGCCAGCAGCTTGGAAGCCGGGCCCCCGGGACAGCTTCAATTT. The V call is TRBV5-1, the J call TRBJ1-6; TRBD1 agrees at 7 bases. Germline V gene lookup returns CDR1 SGHRS and CDR2 YFSETQ. The CDR3 spans 15 residues.

The CDR3 spells CASSSRPDSSYEQYF. The DNA of the CDR3 is TGTGCCAGCAGTTCCAGACCTGACAGCTCCTACGAGCAGTACTTC. The chain has TRBV28 and TRBJ2-7, with TRBD1 as a possible D gene (5 bases). CDR1 and CDR2 from the germline V gene are MDHEN and SYDVKM. The V end was cut by 4 bases, the J end by 0 bases, with 13 bases between. This CDR3 has 15 residues.

The gene calls are TRBV11-2 and TRBJ2-5; TRBD1 agrees at 10 bases. Germline CDR1 is SGHAT and CDR2 is FQNNGV. V lost 5 bases, J lost 4 bases, and 1 base stayed unmatched. This CDR3 has 13 amino acids. The CDR3 protein is CASSRTGGETQYF. The CDR3, as DNA: TGTGCCAGCAGCCGGACAGGGGGAGAGACCCAGTACTTC.

This CDR3 reads CASSQERAGQETQYF. The CDR3, as DNA: TGTGCCAGCAGCCAAGAGCGGGCAGGCCAAGAGACCCAGTACTTC. The chain uses TRBV4-2 and TRBJ2-5; TRBD2 might be the D (5 bases). The germline V gene has CDR1 LGHNA and CDR2 YNFKEQ. CDR3 length equals 15 residues. With 0 bases removed from V and 1 base from J, the gap between germline ends came to 9 bases.

This clone appeared a single time. The rearrangement joins TRBV5-1 to TRBJ1-6; 8 bases are shared with TRBD1. Germline assignment: CDR1 SGHRS and CDR2 YFSETQ. This CDR3 has 15 amino acids. With 4 bases clipped from V and 10 bases from J, the junction kept 10 bases outside the gene matches. CDR3 sequence reads: CASSPYGTGPSPLHF. CDR3 nucleotides: TGCGCCAGCAGCCCATACGGGACAGGTCCCTCACCCCTCCACTTT.

The V and J genes are TRBV19 and TRBJ2-1; D unresolved. CDR1 and CDR2 (germline): LNHDA, SQIVND (reference sequence). The CDR3 loop spans 16 amino acids. Trimming pared 6 bases from V and 9 bases from J, leaving 24 bases between. The CDR3 DNA reads TGTGCCAGTAGCCTATTAACGTCTAGAATATTTGGTGAGCAGTTCTTC. Protein: CASSLLTSRIFGEQFF.

The V gene is TRBV6-5, the J gene TRBJ2-7; D is possibly TRBD2 (7 bases). The CDR3 is made up of 13 amino acids. V lost 6 bases to trimming and J lost 3 bases, with 12 bases between them. The germline V gene encodes CDR1 MNHEY and CDR2 SVGAGI. The CDR3 DNA is TGTGCCAGCAGGAGGGGGGGGATCTACGAGCAGTACTTC. Its protein product is CASRRGGIYEQYF.